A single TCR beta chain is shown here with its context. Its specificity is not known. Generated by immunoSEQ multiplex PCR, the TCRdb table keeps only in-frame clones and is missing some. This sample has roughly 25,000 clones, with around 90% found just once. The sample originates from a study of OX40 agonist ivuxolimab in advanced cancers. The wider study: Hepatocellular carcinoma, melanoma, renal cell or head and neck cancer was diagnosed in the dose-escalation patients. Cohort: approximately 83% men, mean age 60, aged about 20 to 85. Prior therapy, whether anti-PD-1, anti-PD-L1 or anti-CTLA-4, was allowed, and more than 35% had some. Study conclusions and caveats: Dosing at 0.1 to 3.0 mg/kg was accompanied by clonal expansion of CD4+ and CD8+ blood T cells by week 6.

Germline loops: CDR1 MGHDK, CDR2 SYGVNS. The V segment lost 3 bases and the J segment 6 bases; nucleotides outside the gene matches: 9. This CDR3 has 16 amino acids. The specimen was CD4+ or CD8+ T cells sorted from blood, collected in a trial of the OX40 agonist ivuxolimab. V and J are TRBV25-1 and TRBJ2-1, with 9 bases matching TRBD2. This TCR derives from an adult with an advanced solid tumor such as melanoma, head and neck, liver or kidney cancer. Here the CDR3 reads CASSDWREGHFNEQFF. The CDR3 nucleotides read TGTGCCAGCAGTGATTGGCGGGAGGGCCATTTCAATGAGCAGTTCTTC.